This T cell receptor beta chain originates from a study of naive and memory T cell subsets. Two oligonucleotides, mixed equimolar, formed the beta constant-region primer covering TRBC1 and TRBC2. Four rounds of PCR amplified the ligated cDNA using nested alpha and beta constant-region primers plus SP2. TCRdb recomputed calls from the UMI-ligation and nested PCR reads with MiXCR, one row per CDR3 protein. The sample lists 80,000 or so distinct CDR3 sequences; roughly 9.3% were seen once. In germline, CDR1 is ENHRY, CDR2 SYGVKD. The CDR3 is 13 residues long. Trimming cost V 6 bases and J 5 bases, with 13 bases left between them. This clonotype was seen repeatedly, ten times or more.

This sequence originates from a human donor in good health. Sequencing used naive CD8+ T cells from blood. The rearrangement links TRBV10-3 to TRBJ2-5; D is perhaps TRBD2 (5 bases). In DNA, the CDR3 is TGTGCCATCAGCACCGGGCCGGGGGAGACCCAGTACTTC. This encodes CAISTGPGETQYF.